The 15 T cell receptor beta chains presented below share a single source sample, sequenced in a study of lymphopenia after photon versus proton radiotherapy. The data were produced by immunoSEQ multiplex PCR, yet TCRdb's version contains in-frame clones alone and is incomplete. This sample has 150,000 to 200,000 clones, with 88% found just once. This specimen was peripheral blood, taken from a patient treated with photon-based radiotherapy. Receptors were obtained from a man aged 50 to 60 with gastric cancer.

The chain's CDR3 is CASSPRGSGDNTDTQYF. In nucleotides, the CDR3 is TGTGCCAGCAGTCCCCGGGGTAGCGGGGATAACACAGATACGCAGTATTTT. This chain joins TRBV27 and TRBJ2-3; TRBD2 agrees at 8 bases. This CDR3 is 17 amino acids long. Germline CDR1 reads MNHEY; CDR2 reads SMNVEV (reference sequence). With V trimmed by 5 bases and J by 2 bases, 12 bases remained unmatched.

A remark on this clone: Relative to the germline gene, one junction end is altered; a read error may explain this. The chain uses TRBV30 and TRBJ2-7; D possibly corresponds to TRBD1 (7 bases). Germline V CDR1 and CDR2: GTSNPN, SVGIG (reference sequence). CDR3 length: 13 amino acids. The CDR3 is CTWGGTDPYEQYF. CDR3 DNA: TGTACCTGGGGCGGGACAGACCCCTACGAGCAGTACTTC.

The chain has TRBV29-1 and TRBJ1-1; a possible D gene is TRBD1 (6 bases). The CDR3 has 14 amino acids. Trimming took 7 bases from V and 3 from J, leaving 18 bases between them. The V gene's germline CDR1 is SQVTM and CDR2 ANQGSEA. In DNA, the CDR3 is TGCAGCGCCCCGCCTGCAGGGGTTGACACTGAAGCTTTCTTT. Encoded protein: CSAPPAGVDTEAFF.

V gene TRBV7-6 combines with J gene TRBJ2-7, with 7 nucleotides matching TRBD2. V lost 0 bases, J lost 2 bases, and 7 bases stayed unmatched. The germline V gene has CDR1 SGHVS and CDR2 FNYEAQ. The CDR3 contains 16 residues. The CDR3 reads CASSLAGGEAPYEQYF. CDR3 bases: TGTGCCAGCAGCTTAGCGGGGGGGGAGGCTCCCTACGAGCAGTACTTC.

The rearrangement uses TRBV4-1 and TRBJ2-7; TRBD1 agrees at 9 bases. CDR3 length equals 16 residues. Unmatched junction bases numbered 7, after V lost 4 bases and J lost 0 bases. The germline gives CDR1 MGHRA, CDR2 YSYEKL. The DNA for the CDR3 is TGCGCCAGCAGCCCCGGACAGGGGCCAGGCTCCTACGAGCAGTACTTC. Its protein is CASSPGQGPGSYEQYF.

This chain uses TRBV30 with TRBJ1-2; 7 bases match TRBD1. Germline CDR1 reads GTSNPN; CDR2 reads SVGIG (reference sequence). The CDR3 covers 16 residues. Germline trimming cut 0 bases from V and 6 bases from J; bases unmatched to any gene: 13. The CDR3 reads CAWSVKGGTAEDGYTF. The CDR3 nucleotides read TGTGCCTGGAGTGTAAAGGGGGGGACAGCCGAGGATGGCTACACCTTC. Full variable domain (remainder filled in from reference TRBV30 and TRBJ1-2): SQTIHQWPATLVQPVGSPLSLECTVEGTSNPNLYWYRQAAGRGLQLLFYSVGIGQISSEVPQNLSASRPQDRQFILSSKKLLLSDSGFYLCAWSVKGGTAEDGYTFGSGTRLTVV.

DNA for the CDR3: TGTGCCACCGGGACAGGGGTATCCTACGAGCAGTACTTC. Its translation is CATGTGVSYEQYF. The chain carries TRBV25-1 and TRBJ2-7, with 10 bases identical to TRBD1. The CDR3 runs 13 residues. The germline V gene has CDR1 MGHDK and CDR2 SYGVNS. The J segment lost 1 base and the V segment lost 10 bases, leaving 4 bases of the junction unmatched.

The chain recombines TRBV7-2 with TRBJ2-3; perhaps TRBD2 as D (6 bases). The CDR3 runs to 15 residues. Trimming took 3 bases from V and 2 from J, leaving 12 bases between them. Germline CDR1 reads SGHTA; CDR2 reads FQGNSA. Written as DNA, the CDR3 is TGTGCCAGCAGCTTTCTGCGGGGCCTCACAGATACGCAGTATTTT. This gives the protein CASSFLRGLTDTQYF.

This rearrangement joins TRBV7-9 to TRBJ1-4; D remains unclear. V lost 0 bases to trimming and J lost 12 bases, with 8 bases between them. CDR1 is SEHNR and CDR2 is FQNEAQ in the germline V gene (reference sequence). The CDR3 is 12 residues long. For the CDR3, the DNA is TGTGCCAGCAGCTTAGCAAGCGGAGAACTGTTTTTT. The encoded protein is CASSLASGELFF.

The DNA of the CDR3 is TGTGCCAGCAGCGCGAGGGACGGAACCACCCCCAATGAGCAGTTCTTC. This translates into CASSARDGTTPNEQFF. The rearrangement links TRBV7-8 to TRBJ2-1; D is possibly TRBD1 or TRBD2 (5 bases each). The CDR3 totals 16 residues. V was pared by 5 bases and J by 6 bases, with 20 bases between. The germline V gene has CDR1 SGHVS and CDR2 FQNEAQ.

CDR3 DNA sequence: TGTGCCAGCAGTACGGACACCCACACTAACTATGGCTACACCTTC. Amino acids: CASSTDTHTNYGYTF. This chain uses TRBV6-6 with TRBJ1-2; D may be TRBD1 (5 bases). The V gene's germline CDR1 is MNHNY and CDR2 SVGAGI (reference sequence). V lost 5 bases, J lost 0 bases, and 13 bases lay in between. CDR3 size: 15 residues.

This clone was observed a few times. Other DNA sequences of this sample code for an identical CDR3. The chain employs TRBV5-1 and TRBJ1-2, with D maybe TRBD1 (5 bases). Germline assignment: CDR1 SGHRS and CDR2 YFSETQ. CDR3 length: 13 amino acids. V lost 0 bases, J lost 2 bases, and 5 bases lay in between. This chain's CDR3 is CASSLGTNYGYTF. The CDR3 DNA reads TGCGCCAGCAGCTTGGGGACAAACTATGGCTACACCTTC.

This chain links TRBV7-9 with TRBJ1-3; D uncertain. This CDR3 contains 16 residues. With 5 bases removed from V and 0 bases from J, the gap between germline ends came to 14 bases. The germline gives CDR1 SEHNR, CDR2 FQNEAQ (reference sequence). The CDR3 protein is CASSPRTRGSGNTIYF. The DNA of the CDR3 is TGTGCCAGCAGCCCCCGTACGCGCGGCTCTGGAAACACCATATATTTT.

A word on this clone: This specimen includes other DNA sequences encoding the same CDR3. This sequence joins TRBV7-9 and TRBJ2-6, with no clear D. With 1 base removed from V and 2 bases from J, the gap between germline ends came to 6 bases. Germline lookup yields CDR1 SEHNR and CDR2 FQNEAQ (reference sequence). This CDR3 contains 15 residues. CDR3: CASSLGGTGANVLTF. In DNA, the CDR3 is TGTGCCAGCAGCTTAGGGGGAACTGGGGCCAACGTCCTGACTTTC.

This clone occurred once. The chain employs TRBV2 and TRBJ2-7; unclear D gene. There are 11 residues in the CDR3. Between the trimmed V and J ends, which lost 6 bases and 6 bases, there was a span of 9 bases. CDR1 and CDR2 from the germline V gene are SNHLY and FYNNEI. CDR3 in amino acids: CASSTRGEQYF. The DNA of the CDR3 is TGTGCCAGCAGCACCCGAGGCGAGCAGTACTTC.